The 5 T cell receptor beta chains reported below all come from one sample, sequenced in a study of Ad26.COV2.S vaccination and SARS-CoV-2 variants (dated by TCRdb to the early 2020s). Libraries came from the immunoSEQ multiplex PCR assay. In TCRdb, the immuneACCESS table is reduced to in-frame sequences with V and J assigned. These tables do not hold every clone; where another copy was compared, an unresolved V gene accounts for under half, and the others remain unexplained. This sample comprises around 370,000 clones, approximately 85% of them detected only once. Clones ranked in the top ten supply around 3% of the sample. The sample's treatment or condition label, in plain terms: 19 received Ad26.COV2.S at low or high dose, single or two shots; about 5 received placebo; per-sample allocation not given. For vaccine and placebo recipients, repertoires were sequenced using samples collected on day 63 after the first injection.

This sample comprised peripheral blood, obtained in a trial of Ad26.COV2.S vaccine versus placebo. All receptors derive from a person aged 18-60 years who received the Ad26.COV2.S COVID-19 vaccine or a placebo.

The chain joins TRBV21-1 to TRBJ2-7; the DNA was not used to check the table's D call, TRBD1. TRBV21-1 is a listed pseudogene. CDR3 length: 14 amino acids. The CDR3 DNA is TGTGCCAGCGACGGGGACAGGCGTTCCGTCGAGCAGTACTTC. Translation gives CASDGDRRSVEQYF.

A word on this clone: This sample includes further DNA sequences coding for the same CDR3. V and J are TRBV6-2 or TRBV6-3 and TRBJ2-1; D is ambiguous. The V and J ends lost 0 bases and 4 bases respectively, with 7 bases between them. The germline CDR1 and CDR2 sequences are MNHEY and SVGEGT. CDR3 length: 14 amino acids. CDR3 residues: CASSYSRSYNEQFF. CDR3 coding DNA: TGTGCCAGCAGTTACTCGAGATCTTACAATGAGCAGTTCTTC.

This CDR3 reads CSVGSRTGKETQYF. As DNA, the CDR3 is TGCAGCGTTGGGTCTAGGACAGGGAAAGAGACCCAGTACTTC. The genes are TRBV29-1 and TRBJ2-5, with 8 bases fitting TRBD1. J was trimmed by 3 bases and V by 4 bases; bases with no gene match: 7. CDR3 size: 14 residues. Germline V lookup: CDR1 SQVTM, CDR2 ANQGSEA.

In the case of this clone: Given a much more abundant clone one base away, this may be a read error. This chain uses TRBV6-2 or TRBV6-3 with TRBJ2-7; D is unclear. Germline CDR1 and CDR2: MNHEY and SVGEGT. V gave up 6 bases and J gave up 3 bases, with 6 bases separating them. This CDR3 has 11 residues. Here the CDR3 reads CASSSYYEQYF. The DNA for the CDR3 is TGTGCCAGCAGCTCCTACTACGAGCAGTACTTC.

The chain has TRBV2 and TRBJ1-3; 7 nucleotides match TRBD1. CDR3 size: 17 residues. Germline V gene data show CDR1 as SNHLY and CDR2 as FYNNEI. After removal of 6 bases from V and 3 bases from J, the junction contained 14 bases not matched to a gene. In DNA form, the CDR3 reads TGTGCCAGCAGAGAGGGGGCGACCGTTTACGTTGGAAACACCATATATTTT. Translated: CASREGATVYVGNTIYF.